This TCR beta chain was sequenced in a study of spatial heterogeneity in lung cancer. As for time point: sample taken at primary tumor resection. The authors sequenced whole RNA from tumor, nontumor lung or frozen PBMC without sorting. TCRdb itself ran the 5' RACE reads through MiXCR, one entry per CDR3 protein. The sample has about 38,000 distinct CDR3 sequences; roughly 8% are singletons. The receptor was derived from a male donor with early-stage non-small cell lung cancer. Here the sequenced sample was PBMCs, taken at surgery.

The CDR3: CASSERTSQYF. The CDR3 DNA follows: TGTGCCAGCAGTGAGAGGACAAGCCAGTACTTC. The V call is TRBV2, the J call TRBJ2-4, with a weak D call TRBD1 (5 bases). The germline V and J ends were trimmed by 3 bases and 13 bases, with 10 bases remaining between them. CDR1 is SNHLY and CDR2 is FYNNEI in the germline V gene. The CDR3 spans 11 residues.